The T cell receptor beta chain under discussion was sequenced for a study of technical replicates of blood from a handful of donors. Trimming stripped 1 base from V and 14 bases from J, with 11 bases between. CDR1 is SGHDN and CDR2 is FVKESK in the germline V gene. The CDR3 length is 12 residues. This table comes from immunoSEQ multiplex PCR, and its TCRdb copy is limited to in-frame clones, with some not included. The data contain more than 90,000 clones, roughly 95% of them singletons. The specimen was T cells isolated from PBMCs. The chain combines TRBV14 with TRBJ1-4; D is uncertain. This clonotype was sampled from a human donor in good health. The CDR3 bases are TGTGCCAGCAGCCAAGTTATAGAGGTTCTGTTTTTT. The encoded protein is CASSQVIEVLFF.